The 11 T cell receptor beta chains reported below all come from one sample, sequenced in a study of T cell clonotyping in hematopoietic cell transplantation. Assay used: immunoSEQ multiplex PCR; TCRdb lists only in-frame clones, some missing. The table lists tens of thousands of clones, 80% to 90% of them singletons. The specimen sequenced was peripheral blood mononuclear cells. These receptors were collected from a woman between 40 and 50 years old in good health. Some clones in this sample may be carry-over from other donors' samples.

The rearrangement joins TRBV7-9 to TRBJ2-5, with D uncertain. Germline lookup yields CDR1 SEHNR and CDR2 FQNEAQ (reference sequence). The CDR3 contains 11 residues. The V end was cut by 5 bases, the J end by 2 bases, with 3 bases between. As DNA, the CDR3 is TGTGCCAGCAGCCGACAAGAGACCCAGTACTTC. Translation gives CASSRQETQYF.

The chain combines TRBV9 with TRBJ2-7; TRBD1 matches at 8 bases. V lost 0 bases, J lost 1 base, and 6 bases stayed unmatched. CDR1 SGDLS and CDR2 YYNGEE come from the germline V gene. The CDR3 sequence is 16 residues long. The CDR3 protein is CASSVDRTGNSYEQYF. CDR3 nucleotide sequence: TGTGCCAGCAGCGTAGACAGGACAGGGAATTCCTACGAGCAGTACTTC.

The DNA of the CDR3 is TGCGCCAGCAGCCAAGGAGGGGACCCTGGAAACACCATATATTTT. As protein: CASSQGGDPGNTIYF. The chain employs TRBV4-1 and TRBJ1-3, with D tentatively TRBD1 (5 bases). Between the trimmed V and J ends, which lost 1 base and 2 bases, there was a span of 9 bases. The CDR3 spans 15 residues. CDR1 and CDR2 (germline): MGHRA, YSYEKL.

The gene calls are TRBV5-6 and TRBJ2-2, with D tentatively TRBD2 (6 bases). The CDR3 consists of 15 residues. V dropped 4 bases and J dropped 6 bases, with 16 bases sitting between them. Germline V gives CDR1 SGHDT, CDR2 YYEEEE. CDR3: CASSRLGFIPGELFF. CDR3 in DNA: TGTGCCAGCAGCCGACTAGGTTTTATCCCCGGGGAGCTGTTTTTT.

The chain joins TRBV6-1 to TRBJ2-3; no reliable D call. The ends were cut back, 5 bases at V and 2 bases at J, with 14 bases in the middle. This CDR3 spans 15 amino acids. Germline V lookup: CDR1 MNHNS, CDR2 SASEGT. CDR3 in DNA: TGTGCCAGCAGTTTAAGTCGTCTGAACACAGATACGCAGTATTTT. Its translation is CASSLSRLNTDTQYF.

CDR3 DNA sequence: TGTGCCAGCAGCTTAGTTAAGAGGGATGAGCAGTTCTTC. Translated, it gives CASSLVKRDEQFF. The chain combines TRBV7-2 with TRBJ2-1, with a possible D match to TRBD2 (5 bases). Germline V gene lookup returns CDR1 SGHTA and CDR2 FQGNSA. The ends were cut back, 1 base at V and 8 bases at J, with 9 bases in the middle. The CDR3 covers 13 residues.

The chain employs TRBV7-2 and TRBJ2-3, with a tentative D call TRBD2 (6 bases). Germline CDR1 is SGHTA and CDR2 is FQGNSA. The CDR3 has 12 residues. The V gene lost 2 bases and the J gene lost 11 bases, with 11 bases spanning the gap. This chain's CDR3 is CASSLSRRGQYF. The CDR3 DNA reads as TGTGCCAGCAGCTTATCCCGGCGGGGGCAGTATTTT.

V gene TRBV29-1 combines with J gene TRBJ1-1; 7 bases are a match to TRBD1. The J segment lost 1 base and the V segment lost 6 bases, leaving 8 bases of the junction unmatched. From germline, CDR1 is SQVTM and CDR2 ANQGSEA. CDR3 size: 14 residues. This chain's CDR3 is CSVKLWDRNTEAFF. The CDR3 DNA follows: TGCAGCGTCAAACTCTGGGACAGGAACACTGAAGCTTTCTTT.

This chain connects TRBV29-1 to TRBJ1-1; D gene ambiguous. With 4 bases removed from V and 11 bases from J, the gap between germline ends came to 11 bases. The CDR3 totals 10 residues. CDR1 is SQVTM, CDR2 ANQGSEA, per germline. The CDR3 loop is CSVGEDGAFF. DNA of the CDR3: TGCAGCGTTGGTGAAGATGGGGCTTTCTTT.

V is TRBV6-5 and J is TRBJ2-3; D possibly corresponds to TRBD2 (7 bases). Trimming left V 4 bases short and J 9 bases short, with 14 bases between. The CDR3 consists of 13 residues. Germline lookup yields CDR1 MNHEY and CDR2 SVGAGI. The CDR3 here is CASSLGGEGTQYF. The CDR3 nucleotides are TGTGCCAGCAGTTTAGGGGGGGAAGGCACGCAGTATTTT.

The chain is built from TRBV2 and TRBJ2-5, with 13 bases aligning to TRBD2. Germline V CDR1 and CDR2: SNHLY, FYNNEI. The CDR3 extends over 15 amino acids. V gave up 7 bases and J gave up 1 base; unmatched junction bases: 3. The CDR3: CASKGLAGFQETQYF. CDR3 DNA sequence: TGTGCCAGCAAGGGACTAGCGGGGTTCCAAGAGACCCAGTACTTC.